These T cell receptor beta chains were read from a single sample in a study of shared clonotypes between healthy human individuals. Some clones are missing from TCRdb's copy, which holds only in-frame ones; the method was immunoSEQ multiplex PCR. The sample contains around 1,100,000 clones, 70% to 85% of which appear only once. The sample comprised memory CD4+ T cells from PBMCs. The receptor set was obtained from a man younger than 30 in good health. Some clones in this sample may be carry-over from other donors' samples. The CDR3 runs from the conserved cysteine through the conserved F or W.

TRBJ1-1	TRBV5-1	CASSPGAGLNTEAFF
TRBJ2-6	TRBV11-2	CASSPRAVSGANVLTF
TRBJ2-3	TRBV7-9	CASSTRVAATDTQYF
TRBJ2-7	TRBV5-4	CASSAPGPTYEQYF
TRBJ2-5	TRBV5-1	CASSLVGEETQYF
TRBJ1-5	TRBV28	CASSLWGRNNQPQHF
TRBJ2-5	TRBV4-2	CASSQGTTQDQETQYF
TRBJ2-2	TRBV4-2	CASSQELAGGPGELFF
TRBJ2-7	TRBV6-4	CANSGDSTSYEQYF
TRBJ2-5	TRBV30	CAWSLGRRETQYF
TRBJ2-7	TRBV6-1	CASERNSFSYEQYF
TRBJ1-5	TRBV19	CASSIGGRANQPQHF
TRBJ1-4	TRBV5-1	CASSLGSANEKLFF
TRBJ2-7	TRBV19	CASSIGLLAYEQYF
TRBJ2-1	TRBV7-9	CASSFGTSGSYNEQFF
TRBJ2-5	TRBV5-1	CASSSSGTVYQETQYF
TRBJ2-6	TRBV9	CASSTGHHSGANVLTF
TRBJ1-2	TRBV30	CAWSVWGTGGYTF